This T cell receptor (beta chain) was captured by sequencing in a study of shared clonotypes between healthy human individuals. Study observations and caveats: Richness estimates generally favored naive over memory subsets.

It was at deep level that the assay was run. In the study's own analysis: Filtering of immunoSEQ junctional sequences could not match full-length read filtering. Profiled with immunoSEQ multiplex PCR; TCRdb holds only in-frame clones, not every one. V, J and clone size are those of that table, while D and trimming were read from the DNA. The sample has more than 2,000,000 clones; approximately 93% are singletons. About this clone itself: Its antigen is still unknown.

The germline V gene has CDR1 MDHEN and CDR2 SYDVKM. V was trimmed by 6 bases and J by 8 bases, leaving 16 bases between them. CDR3 length: 13 residues. The chain links TRBV28 to TRBJ1-2; D call uncertain. The sequenced material came from naive CD4+ T cells from PBMCs. Subset given: CD45RA+ positively selected. The TCR comes from a man aged 18 to 35 in good health. Some clones in this sample may be carry-over from other donors' samples. Here the CDR3 DNA reads TGTGCCAGCAGCCCCGGGCATGGGCGAGGCTACACCTTC. It specifies CASSPGHGRGYTF.